These 2 T cell receptor beta chains were sequenced from one sample in a study of T cell changes during pregnancy in multiple sclerosis. Repertoires were generated with immunoSEQ multiplex PCR, while TCRdb's copy carries only in-frame clones and drops some. The sample yields about 110,000 clones, about 94% seen once. The sample consisted of peripheral blood, taken in the third trimester of pregnancy. The origin of the receptors is a female donor with multiple sclerosis, enrolled in a pregnancy study.

This CDR3 reads CASSFREPGTEAFF. The CDR3, as DNA: TGCGCCAGCAGCTTCCGGGAACCTGGCACTGAAGCTTTCTTT. The chain recombines TRBV5-1 with TRBJ1-1; D ambiguous. In germline, CDR1 is SGHRS, CDR2 YFSETQ. The V and J ends lost 2 bases and 4 bases respectively, with 12 bases between them. The length of the CDR3 is 14 residues.

The V and J genes are TRBV11-2 and TRBJ1-4; maybe TRBD1 (6 bases). V lost 5 bases and J lost 9, with 16 bases in between. The CDR3 loop spans 14 amino acids. Germline CDR1 reads SGHAT; CDR2 reads FQNNGV. CDR3 sequence: CASSPDAGDKKLFF. The CDR3 bases are TGTGCCAGCAGCCCTGACGCCGGGGACAAAAAACTGTTTTTT.